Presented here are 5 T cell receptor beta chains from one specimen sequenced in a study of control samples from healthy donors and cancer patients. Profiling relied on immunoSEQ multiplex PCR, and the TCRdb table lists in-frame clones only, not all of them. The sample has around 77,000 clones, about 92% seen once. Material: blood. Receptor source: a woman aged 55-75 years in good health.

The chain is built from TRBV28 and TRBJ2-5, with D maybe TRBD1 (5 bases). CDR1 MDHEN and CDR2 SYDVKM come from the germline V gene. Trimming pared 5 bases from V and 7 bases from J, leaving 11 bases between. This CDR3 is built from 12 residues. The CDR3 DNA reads TGTGCCAGCAGTCAGGGTGAAGGGACCCAGTACTTC. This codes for CASSQGEGTQYF.

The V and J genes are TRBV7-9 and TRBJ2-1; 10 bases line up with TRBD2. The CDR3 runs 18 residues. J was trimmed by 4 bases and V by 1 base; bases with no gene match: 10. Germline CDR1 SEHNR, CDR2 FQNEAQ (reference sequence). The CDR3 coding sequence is TGTGCCAGCAGCTTAGTATTGGCTAGCGGGGGTTCTTACAATGAGCAGTTCTTC. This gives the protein CASSLVLASGGSYNEQFF. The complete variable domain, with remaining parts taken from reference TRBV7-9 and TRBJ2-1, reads DTGVSQNPRHKITKRGQNVTFRCDPISEHNRLYWYRQTLGQGPEFLTYFQNEAQLEKSRLLSDRFSAERPKGSFSTLEIQRTEQGDSAMYLCASSLVLASGGSYNEQFFGPGTRLTVL.

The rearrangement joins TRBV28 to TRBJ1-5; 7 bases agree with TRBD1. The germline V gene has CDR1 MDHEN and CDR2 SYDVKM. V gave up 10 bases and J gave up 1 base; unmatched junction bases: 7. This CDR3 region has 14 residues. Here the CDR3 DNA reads TGTGCCAACAGCCAGGGGGGGAGCAATCAGCCCCAGCATTTT. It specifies CANSQGGSNQPQHF.

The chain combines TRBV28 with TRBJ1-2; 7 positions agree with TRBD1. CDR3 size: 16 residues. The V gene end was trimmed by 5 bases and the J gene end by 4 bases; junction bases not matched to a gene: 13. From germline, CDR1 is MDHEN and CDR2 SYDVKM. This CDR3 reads CASSSPQGTSFYGYTF. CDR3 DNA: TGTGCCAGCAGTAGCCCACAGGGGACCAGTTTCTATGGCTACACCTTC.

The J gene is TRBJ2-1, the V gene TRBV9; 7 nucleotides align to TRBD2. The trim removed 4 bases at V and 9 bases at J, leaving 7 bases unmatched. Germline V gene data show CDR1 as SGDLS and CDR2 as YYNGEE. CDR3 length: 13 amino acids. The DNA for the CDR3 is TGTGCCAGCAGCTCTCCTTCGGGGGGTGAGCAGTTCTTC. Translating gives CASSSPSGGEQFF.